This T cell receptor beta chain came from a study of spatial heterogeneity in lung cancer. Whole-study results and caveats: At tumor resection, ubiquitous expanded TCRs were detected in blood more often than later.

The library protocol tagged each TCR cDNA with a unique molecular identifier. Each CDR3 protein gets one entry after TCRdb re-called the 5' RACE reads with MiXCR. Of 45,000 to 55,000 distinct CDR3 sequences listed, over 4.5% are singletons. The time point here: sample taken at primary tumor resection. A total of under 80 untreated early-stage non-small cell lung cancer patients served as donors. Sequencing was performed on whole RNA extracted from tumor and nontumor lung tissue, or from frozen PBMC, and the material was left unsorted. This CDR3 has 12 amino acids. V was clipped by 0 bases and J by 4 bases, with 3 bases between them. Germline V gives CDR1 LGHNA, CDR2 YSLEER. With regard to this clonotype: The antigen remains undetermined.

This sample comprised PBMCs, obtained at surgery. This receptor was identified in a male donor with early-stage non-small cell lung cancer. The chain combines TRBV4-3 with TRBJ1-2, with D unresolved. As DNA, the CDR3 is TGCGCCAGCAGCCAAGAGGGCTATGGCTACACCTTC. It codes for CASSQEGYGYTF.